Listed here are 14 T cell receptor beta chains from one sample, sequenced in a study of follicular helper T cells after annual influenza vaccination. Libraries were prepared by immunoSEQ multiplex PCR; TCRdb keeps only in-frame clonotypes and omits some of them. The repertoire holds over 25,000 clones, with roughly 80% as singletons. Time point noted: 2014-2015 season, pre-vaccination. The sample in question was CXCR5+ CD38- circulating T follicular helper cells from blood, obtained on the day of influenza vaccination. Subset indicated: circulating Tfh, non-naive CD4+CXCR5+PD-1+ (ICOS+CD38+ or ICOS-CD38-). The receptors derive from an adult who received the influenza vaccine.

On this clone itself: Its ends do not fully match the called genes, so a read error is possible. The J gene is TRBJ2-3, the V gene TRBV4-1; TRBD2 aligns across 9 bases. The CDR3 loop spans 21 amino acids. CDR1 and CDR2 from the germline V gene are MGHRA and YSYEKL. CDR3 sequence: CASGQDPTSGYTDKETDTQYF. For the CDR3, the DNA is TGCGCCAGCGGCCAAGATCCCACTAGCGGGTACACAGATAAGGAGACGGATACGCAGTATTTT.

The J gene is TRBJ2-4, the V gene TRBV18, with 10 bases aligning to TRBD2. The germline CDR1 and CDR2 sequences are KGHSH and LQKENI. Trimming removed 6 bases from V and 3 bases from J; junction bases left unmatched: 8. This CDR3 spans 16 amino acids. DNA of the CDR3: TGTGCCAGCTCCCGCACTAGCGGGGTTGGCAAAAACATTCAGTACTTC. Translating gives CASSRTSGVGKNIQYF.

The CDR3 DNA is TGTGCCAGCTCACAACGACTGAAATCTGACCGATCTGGGGCCAACGTCCTGACTTTC. It is translated as CASSQRLKSDRSGANVLTF. The V and J genes are TRBV18 and TRBJ2-6, with D unresolved. The CDR3 spans 19 residues. V was shortened by 4 bases and J by 1 base, with 20 bases between the two germline ends. Germline V lookup: CDR1 KGHSH, CDR2 LQKENI.

The chain combines TRBV7-2 with TRBJ2-2; tentatively, D is TRBD1 (5 bases). The V end was cut by 4 bases, the J end by 4 bases, with 13 bases between. Looked up from germline, CDR1 is SGHTA and CDR2 is FQGNSA. This CDR3 has 15 amino acids. The CDR3 sequence is CASSSLTRATGELFF. DNA of the CDR3: TGTGCCAGCAGCTCCCTCACCAGGGCCACCGGGGAGCTGTTTTTT.

The chain's CDR3 is CASSWTPYEQYF. The DNA of the CDR3 is TGTGCCAGCAGTTGGACACCCTACGAGCAGTACTTC. V and J are TRBV6-6 and TRBJ2-7; a possible D gene is TRBD1 (5 bases). The CDR3 extends over 12 amino acids. Trimming pared 4 bases from V and 2 bases from J, leaving 6 bases between. CDR1 MNHNY and CDR2 SVGAGI come from the germline V gene (reference sequence).

The chain couples TRBV7-6 to TRBJ1-3, with D possibly being TRBD1 (5 bases). The CDR3 totals 17 residues. The V end lost 1 base, the J end lost 8 bases, and 21 bases lay between the germline ends. Germline V gives CDR1 SGHVS, CDR2 FNYEAQ. Here the CDR3 DNA reads TGTGCCAGCAGCTTAGGGACGGGCCGGGGGTCTGCGTACACCATATATTTT. Translation gives CASSLGTGRGSAYTIYF.

The chain couples TRBV19 to TRBJ1-1, with 9 positions matching TRBD1. J lost 4 bases, V lost 7 bases, and 10 bases had no gene match. In germline, CDR1 is LNHDA, CDR2 SQIVND (reference sequence). CDR3 length: 15 amino acids. The DNA for the CDR3 is TGTGCCAGTAAACAATCCCGGGACAGGGCCACTGAAGCTTTCTTT. Translation: CASKQSRDRATEAFF.

This clone came up once. V is TRBV5-1 and J is TRBJ2-5, with 8 bases matching TRBD1. The closer fit of TRBJ2-7 to the DNA end suggests the J call may be wrong. CDR1 and CDR2 from the germline V gene are SGHRS and YFSETQ. The CDR3 runs to 11 residues. CDR3 protein: CASRTGGEQYF. CDR3 nucleotide sequence: TGCGCCAGCAGAACAGGGGGCGAGCAGTACTTC.

This clone was detected a few times. The chain links TRBV5-4 to TRBJ1-2; 7 nucleotides agree with TRBD1. Germline V gene sequence: CDR1 SGHNT, CDR2 YYREEE (reference sequence). The CDR3 runs 13 residues. Trimming at V came to 5 bases and at J to 4 bases, leaving 5 bases not matched to a gene. The CDR3 here is CASRLRDSYGYTF. CDR3 coding DNA: TGTGCCAGCAGGCTCCGGGACAGCTATGGCTACACCTTC.

The chain carries TRBV27 and TRBJ2-3, with a possible D match to TRBD2 (6 bases). V was cut by 4 bases and J by 7 bases, with 12 bases left in between. The CDR3 contains 13 residues. Germline V gene sequence: CDR1 MNHEY, CDR2 SMNVEV (reference sequence). CDR3 region: CASSSSAGYTQYF. The CDR3 DNA is TGTGCCAGCAGTTCCTCCGCGGGATATACGCAGTATTTT.

The chain carries TRBV30 and TRBJ2-3; TRBD2 agrees at 11 bases. Germline CDR1 GTSNPN, CDR2 SVGIG (reference sequence). This CDR3 region has 15 residues. V dropped 2 bases and J dropped 4; count of bases not matched to a gene: 5. CDR3 sequence (DNA): TGTGCCTGGAGTCCCCTAGCGGGAGGCGCAGATACGCAGTATTTT. Its protein product is CAWSPLAGGADTQYF. The variable domain in full, completed from reference TRBV30 and TRBJ2-3, reads SQTIHQWPATLVQPVGSPLSLECTVEGTSNPNLYWYRQAAGRGLQLLFYSVGIGQISSEVPQNLSASRPQDRQFILSSKKLLLSDSGFYLCAWSPLAGGADTQYFGPGTRLTVL.

CDR3 coding DNA: TGTGCCAGCCGGGGATACAATGAGCAGTTCTTC. Translation: CASRGYNEQFF. This rearrangement joins TRBV6-1 to TRBJ2-1; D possibly corresponds to TRBD2 (5 bases). V was pared by 8 bases and J by 4 bases, with 6 bases between. Germline CDR1 MNHNS, CDR2 SASEGT. This CDR3 has 11 amino acids.

J is TRBJ1-6 and V is TRBV2, with TRBD1 matching over 7 bases. Germline CDR1 is SNHLY and CDR2 is FYNNEI. V dropped 5 bases and J dropped 10; count of bases not matched to a gene: 8. CDR3 length: 14 residues. The DNA of the CDR3 is TGTGCCAGCAGTCTAACGACAGGGCTATCACCCCTCCACTTT. This gives the protein CASSLTTGLSPLHF.

This chain joins TRBV28 and TRBJ2-1; D is perhaps TRBD2 (5 bases). Trimming removed 5 bases at V and 5 bases at J, with 22 bases between. CDR3 length equals 17 residues. Per the germline V gene, CDR1 is MDHEN and CDR2 is SYDVKM. In DNA form, the CDR3 reads TGTGCCAGCAGTCCCCATTTCGGGGTCGTGACGGACAATGAGCAGTTCTTC. Protein: CASSPHFGVVTDNEQFF.